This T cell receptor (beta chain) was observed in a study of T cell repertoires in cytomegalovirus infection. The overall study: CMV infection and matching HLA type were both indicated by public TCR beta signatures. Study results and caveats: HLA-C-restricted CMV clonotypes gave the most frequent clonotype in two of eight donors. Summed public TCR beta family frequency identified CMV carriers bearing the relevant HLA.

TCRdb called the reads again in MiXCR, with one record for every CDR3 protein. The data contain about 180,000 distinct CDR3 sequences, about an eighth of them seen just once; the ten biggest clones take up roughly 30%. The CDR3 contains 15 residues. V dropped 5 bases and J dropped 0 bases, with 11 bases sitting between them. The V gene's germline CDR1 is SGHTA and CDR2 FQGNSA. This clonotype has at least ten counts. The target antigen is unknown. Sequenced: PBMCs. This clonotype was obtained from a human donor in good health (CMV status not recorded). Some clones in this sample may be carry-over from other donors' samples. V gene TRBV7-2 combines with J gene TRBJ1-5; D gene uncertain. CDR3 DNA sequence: TGTGCCAGCAGCGAGGCACCCCTTAGCAATCAGCCCCAGCATTTT. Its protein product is CASSEAPLSNQPQHF.